A single TCR beta chain is shown here with its context. The use of a sample-barcoded 5' primer and a J-beta primer mix characterized a second PCR of 7 to 11 cycles. MiXCR, run by TCRdb on the 5' RACE reads, gives a single entry per CDR3 protein. The sample holds roughly 700,000 distinct CDR3 sequences, over 45% seen once. This entry is derived from a study of blood T cells in healthy people across ages. The germline CDR1 and CDR2 sequences are SGHDN and FVKESK. V was shortened by 0 bases and J by 5 bases, with 7 bases between the two germline ends. This CDR3 is 13 amino acids long. This TCR was recovered from an older woman in good health. Input material: blood. The chain carries TRBV14 and TRBJ1-2; no clear D. The CDR3 DNA reads TGTGCCAGCAGCCAAGACCTGGGGTATGGCTACACCTTC. It specifies CASSQDLGYGYTF.